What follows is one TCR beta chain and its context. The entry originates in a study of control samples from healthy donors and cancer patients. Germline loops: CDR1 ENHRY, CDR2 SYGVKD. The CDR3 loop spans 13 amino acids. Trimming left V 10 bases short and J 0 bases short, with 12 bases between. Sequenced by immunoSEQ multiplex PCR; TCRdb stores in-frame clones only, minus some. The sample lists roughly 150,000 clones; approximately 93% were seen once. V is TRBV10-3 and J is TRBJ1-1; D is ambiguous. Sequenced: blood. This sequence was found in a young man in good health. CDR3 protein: CATLEQVNTEAFF. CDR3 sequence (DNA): TGTGCCACCCTTGAGCAAGTGAACACTGAAGCTTTCTTT.